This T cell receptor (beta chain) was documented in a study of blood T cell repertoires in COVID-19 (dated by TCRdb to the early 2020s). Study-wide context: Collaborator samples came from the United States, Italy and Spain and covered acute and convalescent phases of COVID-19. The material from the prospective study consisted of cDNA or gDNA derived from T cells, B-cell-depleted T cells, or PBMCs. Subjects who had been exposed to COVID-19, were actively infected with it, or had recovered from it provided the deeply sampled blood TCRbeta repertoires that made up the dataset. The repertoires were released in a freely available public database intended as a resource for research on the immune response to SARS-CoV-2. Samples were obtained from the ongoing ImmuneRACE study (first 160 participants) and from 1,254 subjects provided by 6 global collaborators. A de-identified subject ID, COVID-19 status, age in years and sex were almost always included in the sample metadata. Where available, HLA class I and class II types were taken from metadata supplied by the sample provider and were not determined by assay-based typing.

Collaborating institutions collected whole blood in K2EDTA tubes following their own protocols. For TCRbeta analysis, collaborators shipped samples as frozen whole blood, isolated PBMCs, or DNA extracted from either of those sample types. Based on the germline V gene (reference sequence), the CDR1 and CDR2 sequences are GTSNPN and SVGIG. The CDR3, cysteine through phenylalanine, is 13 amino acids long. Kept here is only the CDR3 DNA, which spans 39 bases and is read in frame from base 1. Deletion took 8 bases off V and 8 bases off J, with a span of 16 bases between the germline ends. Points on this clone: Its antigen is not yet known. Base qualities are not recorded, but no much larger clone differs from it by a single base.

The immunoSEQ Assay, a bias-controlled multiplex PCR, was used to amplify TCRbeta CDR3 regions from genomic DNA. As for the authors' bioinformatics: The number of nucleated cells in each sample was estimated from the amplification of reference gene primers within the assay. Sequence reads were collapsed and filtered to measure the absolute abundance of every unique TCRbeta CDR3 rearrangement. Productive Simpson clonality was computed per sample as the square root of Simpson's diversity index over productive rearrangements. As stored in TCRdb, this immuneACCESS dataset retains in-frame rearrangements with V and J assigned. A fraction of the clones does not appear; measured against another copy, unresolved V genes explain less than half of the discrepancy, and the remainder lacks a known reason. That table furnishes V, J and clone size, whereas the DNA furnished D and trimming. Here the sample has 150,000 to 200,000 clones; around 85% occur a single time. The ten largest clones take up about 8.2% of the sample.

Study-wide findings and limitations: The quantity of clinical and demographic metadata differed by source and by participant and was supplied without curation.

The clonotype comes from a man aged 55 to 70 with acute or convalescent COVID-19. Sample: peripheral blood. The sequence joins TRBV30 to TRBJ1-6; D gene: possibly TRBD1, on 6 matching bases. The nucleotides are TGTGCCGGGGGGGACACGGGCTATTCACCCCTCCACTTT. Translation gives CAGGDTGYSPLHF.